This T cell receptor (beta chain) appears in the sequencing data of a study of blood T cells in healthy people across ages. The study's findings and limits: The fall in TCR beta diversity per million T cells was roughly linear with age.

For the second PCR, which ran for 7 to 11 cycles, a sample-barcoded 5' primer and a J-beta primer mix were used. Each CDR3 protein gets one entry after TCRdb re-called the 5' RACE reads with MiXCR. The sample carries 780,000 or so distinct CDR3 sequences, 56% recorded once. The germline V gene has CDR1 KGHDR and CDR2 SFDVKD. The CDR3 sequence is 16 residues long. With 0 bases clipped from V and 2 bases from J, the junction kept 5 bases outside the gene matches. Russia was home to the donors, healthy Caucasian individuals aged roughly 6 to 90. Every donor gave roughly 9.2 milliliters of peripheral blood. The study isolated at least 7 million PBMCs from each sample. This clonotype has a handful of counts. Its target is not known.

The sequenced sample consisted of blood. The sequence derives from a man aged 40-49 years in good health. This sequence joins TRBV24-1 and TRBJ2-7, with TRBD2 matching over 8 bases. The CDR3, as DNA: TGTGCCACCAGTGATTTGTCTGCGGGAGGCCCCTACGAGCAGTACTTC. It is translated as CATSDLSAGGPYEQYF.